This entry lists 22 T cell receptor beta chains sequenced from one sample in a study of cytomegalovirus exposure and HLA in healthy donors. It was with 60 Vbeta and 13 Jbeta primers that the PCR ran. The assay was immunoSEQ multiplex PCR, and TCRdb's table has in-frame clones only and misses some. This sample has about 130,000 clones; 60% to 85% occur once, and the top ten carry 1%. The specimen sequenced was PBMCs. The origin of the receptors is a human donor in good health.

A remark on this clone: One junction end does not reproduce the germline sequence, and a read error may be involved. The sample has other DNA sequences that encode this CDR3 too. The chain recombines TRBV7-3 with TRBJ2-2, with TRBD2 matching 11 bases. Germline loops: CDR1 SGHTA, CDR2 FQGTGA. This CDR3 is built from 14 residues. The CDR3 protein is CASSGGPNTGELFF. The CDR3 bases are TGCGCTTCTAGCGGGGGGCCAAACACCGGGGAGCTGTTTTTT. Drawing the rest from reference TRBV7-3 and TRBJ2-2, the complete variable domain is GAGVSQTPSNKVTEKGKYVELRCDPISGHTALYWYRQSLGQGPEFLIYFQGTGAADDSGLPNDRFFAVRPEGSVSTLKIQRTERGDSAVYLCASSGGPNTGELFFGEGSRLTVL.

The chain employs TRBV27 and TRBJ1-1; no firm D call. The CDR3 totals 14 residues. From germline, CDR1 is MNHEY and CDR2 SMNVEV (reference sequence). V was shortened by 6 bases and J by 3 bases, with 14 bases between the two germline ends. CDR3 loop: CASRPFGVHTEAFF. The CDR3 DNA sequence: TGTGCCAGCAGACCGTTCGGGGTACACACTGAAGCTTTCTTT.

The chain links TRBV5-1 to TRBJ2-1, with 11 bases lining up with TRBD1. The V gene's germline CDR1 is SGHRS and CDR2 YFSETQ. V lost 2 bases and J lost 4; bases outside the gene matches: 2. There are 15 residues in the CDR3. CDR3 DNA sequence: TGCGCCAGCAGCTTCGGGACAGGGGGTTACAATGAGCAGTTCTTC. It translates to CASSFGTGGYNEQFF.

The chain has TRBV5-6 and TRBJ1-4; D is unclear. V was cut by 4 bases and J by 6 bases, with 10 bases left in between. Germline CDR1 SGHDT, CDR2 YYEEEE. CDR3 length equals 13 residues. The CDR3 nucleotides are TGTGCCAGCAGCCCTGGAGGTTATGAAAAACTGTTTTTT. Translating gives CASSPGGYEKLFF.

The rearrangement links TRBV13 to TRBJ1-2; 11 bases are a match to TRBD1. The CDR3 covers 14 residues. V lost 4 bases, J lost 3 bases, and 1 base stayed unmatched. CDR1 is PRHDT, CDR2 FYEKMQ, per germline (reference sequence). This CDR3 is CASSWDRGYYGYTF. The CDR3 bases are TGTGCCAGCAGCTGGGACAGGGGGTACTATGGCTACACCTTC.

This clone was observed a few times. V and J are TRBV5-1 and TRBJ2-5; TRBD2 aligns across 11 bases. The CDR3 contains 18 residues. CDR1 and CDR2 (germline): SGHRS, YFSETQ. V shed 1 base and J 2 bases; nucleotides not matched to a gene: 10. The CDR3 sequence: CASSLRSSGGRIQETQYF. The CDR3, as DNA: TGCGCCAGCAGCTTGCGGTCTAGCGGGGGGCGAATACAAGAGACCCAGTACTTC. The full variable domain, in which reference TRBV5-1 and TRBJ2-5 provide the parts outside the CDR3, is KAGVTQTPRYLIKTRGQQVTLSCSPISGHRSVSWYQQTPGQGLQFLFEYFSETQRNKGNFPGRFSGRQFSNSRSEMNVSTLELGDSALYLCASSLRSSGGRIQETQYFGPGTRLLVL.

There are a few counts of this clone. The chain joins TRBV4-1 to TRBJ2-1; 13 bases align to TRBD2. The CDR3 sequence is 16 residues long. CDR1 is MGHRA and CDR2 is YSYEKL in the germline V gene. Trimming took 1 base from V and 8 from J; bases not matched to a gene: 5. The CDR3 nucleotides are TGCGCCAGCAGCCAAGCGGGACTAGCGGGGTTCCATGAGCAGTTCTTC. Translated, it gives CASSQAGLAGFHEQFF.

The chain recombines TRBV2 with TRBJ2-1; 12 bases align to TRBD2. V was pared by 6 bases and J by 3 bases, with 3 bases of the junction left unmatched. Per the germline V gene, CDR1 is SNHLY and CDR2 is FYNNEI. The CDR3 has 15 amino acids. The CDR3 DNA reads as TGTGCCAGCAGGCCGGGACTAGCGGGCTACAATGAGCAGTTCTTC. Translating it yields CASRPGLAGYNEQFF.

The rearrangement links TRBV6-5 to TRBJ1-5, with D perhaps matching TRBD1 (5 bases). CDR1 and CDR2 (germline): MNHEY, SVGAGI. The V gene lost 7 bases and the J gene lost 4 bases, with 14 bases spanning the gap. CDR3 length equals 14 residues. As DNA, the CDR3 is TGTGCCAGCAATTTAAGCCAGGGAAATCAGCCCCAGCATTTT. Translated, it gives CASNLSQGNQPQHF.

J is TRBJ2-5 and V is TRBV18, with a tentative D call TRBD2 (6 bases). Trimming left V 0 bases short and J 7 bases short, with 9 bases between. Per germline, CDR1 KGHSH and CDR2 LQKENI. CDR3 size: 13 residues. The CDR3 protein is CASSPPGEATQYF. The CDR3 DNA sequence: TGTGCCAGCTCACCACCGGGGGAGGCGACCCAGTACTTC. Combining the CDR3 with reference TRBV18 and TRBJ2-5 gives the whole variable domain NAGVMQNPRHLVRRRGQEARLRCSPMKGHSHVYWYRQLPEEGLKFMVYLQKENIIDESGMPKERFSAEFPKEGPSILRIQQVVRGDSAAYFCASSPPGEATQYFGPGTRLLVL.

This chain joins TRBV4-1 and TRBJ2-1, with 7 bases matching TRBD2. Per the germline V gene, CDR1 is MGHRA and CDR2 is YSYEKL. Germline trimming cut 1 base from V and 0 bases from J; bases unmatched to any gene: 3. The CDR3 is made up of 16 amino acids. CDR3: CASSQGSGDSYNEQFF. CDR3 in DNA: TGCGCCAGCAGCCAAGGGAGCGGGGACTCCTACAATGAGCAGTTCTTC.

The V call is TRBV27, the J call TRBJ1-5; D unresolved. In germline, CDR1 is MNHEY, CDR2 SMNVEV (reference sequence). The CDR3 sequence is 12 residues long. V was cut by 6 bases and J by 2 bases, with 5 bases left in between. CDR3 protein: CASRFGNQPQHF. The CDR3 bases are TGTGCCAGCAGATTCGGCAATCAGCCCCAGCATTTT.

This chain joins TRBV28 and TRBJ1-2; 7 nucleotides match TRBD1. Germline V CDR1 and CDR2: MDHEN, SYDVKM. The CDR3 runs to 14 residues. The J segment lost 6 bases and the V segment lost 6 bases, leaving 10 bases of the junction unmatched. Here the CDR3 reads CASSLGGASHGYTF. As DNA, the CDR3 is TGTGCCAGCAGCTTAGGGGGCGCTTCCCATGGCTACACCTTC.

The chain employs TRBV10-3 and TRBJ1-6; TRBD1 agrees at 7 bases. The CDR3 length is 15 residues. Germline CDR1 ENHRY, CDR2 SYGVKD. The V gene end was trimmed by 6 bases and the J gene end by 7 bases; junction bases not matched to a gene: 9. The CDR3 DNA is TGTGCCATCAGCGATGAACAGGGGCGGAATTCACCCCTCCACTTT. Residues: CAISDEQGRNSPLHF.

This chain joins TRBV29-1 and TRBJ2-3; 8 bases agree with TRBD2. Germline lookup yields CDR1 SQVTM and CDR2 ANQGSEA. This CDR3 comprises 13 residues. The V segment lost 6 bases and the J segment 2 bases; nucleotides outside the gene matches: 4. The CDR3 spells CSVERGNTDTQYF. In nucleotides, the CDR3 is TGCAGCGTCGAGCGGGGGAACACAGATACGCAGTATTTT.

The chain carries TRBV23-1 and TRBJ2-2, with TRBD1 matching 12 bases. TRBV23-1 is labeled an ORF, and its function is uncertain. This CDR3 is 18 amino acids long. J lost 3 bases, V lost 4 bases, and 9 bases had no gene match. CDR3 coding DNA: TGCGCCAGCAGTCCGCCGGGACAGGGGGCGCGGGACACCGGGGAGCTGTTTTTT. This encodes CASSPPGQGARDTGELFF.

The chain employs TRBV7-8 and TRBJ1-4; TRBD1 might be the D (5 bases). Trimming cost V 3 bases and J 12 bases, with 17 bases left between them. CDR1 SGHVS and CDR2 FQNEAQ come from the germline V gene. The CDR3 consists of 14 residues. CDR3 sequence: CASSLVGGRPELFF. The CDR3 nucleotides are TGTGCCAGCAGCTTGGTGGGGGGTAGGCCTGAACTGTTTTTT.

The chain uses TRBV6-4 and TRBJ2-7, with 7 positions matching TRBD1. Germline assignment: CDR1 MRHNA and CDR2 SNTAGT. CDR3 length: 16 residues. J lost 0 bases, V lost 1 base, and 6 bases had no gene match. This chain's CDR3 is CASSDYAGDSSYEQYF. For the CDR3, the DNA is TGTGCCAGCAGTGACTACGCCGGGGACAGCTCCTACGAGCAGTACTTC.

This sequence joins TRBV5-1 and TRBJ2-1; 7 bases map to TRBD2. The V gene's germline CDR1 is SGHRS and CDR2 YFSETQ. Germline trimming cut 4 bases from V and 6 bases from J; bases unmatched to any gene: 10. The CDR3 is made up of 15 amino acids. This CDR3 is CASSRSQGGANEQFF. The CDR3 DNA follows: TGCGCCAGCAGCCGATCCCAGGGAGGGGCCAATGAGCAGTTCTTC. Full variable domain (outside the CDR3, taken from reference TRBV5-1 and TRBJ2-1): KAGVTQTPRYLIKTRGQQVTLSCSPISGHRSVSWYQQTPGQGLQFLFEYFSETQRNKGNFPGRFSGRQFSNSRSEMNVSTLELGDSALYLCASSRSQGGANEQFFGPGTRLTVL.

The J gene is TRBJ2-1, the V gene TRBV27, with D possibly TRBD1 on 5 matching bases. V was shortened by 3 bases and J by 3 bases, with 24 bases between the two germline ends. Looked up from germline, CDR1 is MNHEY and CDR2 is SMNVEV (reference sequence). The CDR3 sequence is 19 residues long. The CDR3 sequence: CASSFLAGPNEAVYNEQFF. Here the CDR3 DNA reads TGTGCCAGCAGTTTCTTGGCAGGGCCTAACGAAGCCGTCTACAATGAGCAGTTCTTC.

To note about this clone: Relative to the germline gene, one junction end is altered; a read error may explain this. The chain is built from TRBV2 and TRBJ2-4; the D gene is possibly TRBD1 (5 bases). Per the germline V gene, CDR1 is SNHLY and CDR2 is FYNNEI. The CDR3 is 10 residues long. The DNA of the CDR3 is TGTGCCAGCCAAGGGGCAGGCACGGTCTTC. It encodes CASQGAGTVF.

The J gene is TRBJ2-2, the V gene TRBV27, with 8 bases lining up with TRBD1. Germline loops: CDR1 MNHEY, CDR2 SMNVEV (reference sequence). J lost 6 bases, V lost 4 bases, and 10 bases had no gene match. This CDR3 contains 16 residues. The CDR3 region has the DNA TGTGCCAGCAGTTCACCCGGACAGGGAGCCCCCGGGGAGCTGTTTTTT. Translation: CASSSPGQGAPGELFF.